This TCR beta chain originates from a study of neurological immune-mediated disorders. Study in general: Secondary progressive cases numbered 3 among the roughly 34 multiple sclerosis patients, while the other 31 were relapsing-remitting. The study's findings and limits: The highest TCR clonal expansion occurred in HTLV-1-associated myelopathy; multiple sclerosis fell below healthy controls.

The cDNA was generated through 5'RACE incorporating 10-nucleotide random UMIs. TCRdb re-called the 5' RACE reads with MiXCR, one entry per CDR3 protein. The sample yields about 80,000 distinct CDR3 sequences, 5% to 6% seen once. Time point meaning: longitudinal time-point 2. It was from 2 million PBMCs stored at -80 C that the unsorted libraries were obtained. The V gene's germline CDR1 is SGHRS and CDR2 YFSETQ. The CDR3 is 14 amino acids. The V end lost 4 bases, the J end lost 5 bases, and 15 bases lay between the germline ends. This clonotype was recorded at least ten times. Its specificity is unknown.

The material sequenced was PBMCs. The sequence came from a woman aged 60-70 years with multiple sclerosis. J is TRBJ1-1 and V is TRBV5-1; D gene uncertain. CDR3 in DNA: TGCGCCAGCAGCCACCCCAACAAGAATACTGAAGCTTTCTTT. It is translated as CASSHPNKNTEAFF.